The rows below give T cell receptor beta chains drawn from one sample of a study of patients and donors after allogeneic stem cell transplantation. MiXCR was run by TCRdb on the RT-PCR reads, yielding one entry per CDR3 protein. The sample shows some 960,000 distinct CDR3 sequences, about 20% of them seen only once. The sequencing sample was made of blood, either unsorted or a sorted T cell fraction (not recorded which). These receptors all come from a human donor who was either an allogeneic HSCT recipient or a stem cell or donor lymphocyte infusion donor (not recorded which). It is not recorded whose cells these are; they may come from a transplant donor. Both conserved end residues are part of each CDR3. D genes are given only for firm matches. The size field is filled for only some rows; it gives once, few, many or a size class.

V: TRBV9
D: .
J: TRBJ2-1
size: few
CDR3: CASSAEGGKGEQFF
DNA: TGTGCCAGCAGCGCCGAGGGGGGGAAGGGTGAGCAGTTCTTC

V: TRBV19
D: .
J: TRBJ2-1
size: .
CDR3: CASNQMGHEGNEQFF
DNA: TGTGCCAGTAATCAGATGGGGCACGAAGGGAATGAGCAGTTCTTC

V: TRBV3-1
D: .
J: TRBJ1-1
size: .
CDR3: CASSPTDNTEAFF
DNA: TGTGCCAGCAGCCCGACCGATAACACTGAAGCTTTCTTT

V: TRBV12-3/TRBV12-4
D: TRBD2
J: TRBJ2-3
size: few
CDR3: CASSASSSGTQYF
DNA: TGTGCCAGCAGTGCATCATCTAGCGGGACGCAGTATTTT

V: TRBV6-2/TRBV6-3
D: TRBD2
J: TRBJ2-5
size: .
CDR3: CASKKSGGVETQYF
DNA: TGTGCCAGCAAAAAAAGCGGGGGGGTTGAGACCCAGTACTTC

V: TRBV20-1
D: .
J: TRBJ1-6
size: few
CDR3: CSDDSLGNNSPLHF
DNA: TGCAGTGATGACAGTTTGGGGAATAATTCACCCCTCCACTTT

V: TRBV5-5
D: TRBD1
J: TRBJ1-1
size: .
CDR3: CATWDRGNEAFF
DNA: TGTGCCACCTGGGACAGGGGAAACGAAGCTTTCTTT

V: TRBV12-3/TRBV12-4
D: .
J: TRBJ1-1
size: few
CDR3: CASSRTGGYTEAFF
DNA: TGTGCCAGCAGTCGGACGGGTGGATATACTGAAGCTTTCTTT

V: TRBV6-1
D: TRBD2
J: TRBJ2-1
size: few
CDR3: CASSSSGGVGNEQFF
DNA: TGTGCCAGCAGCTCTAGCGGGGGGGTGGGCAATGAGCAGTTCTTC

V: TRBV20-1
D: TRBD1
J: TRBJ1-2
size: .
CDR3: CSARDRLRGRDGYTF
DNA: TGCAGTGCTAGAGATAGATTGAGGGGGCGTGATGGCTACACCTTC

V: TRBV7-6
D: .
J: TRBJ2-2
size: many
CDR3: CASSREETGELFF
DNA: TGTGCCAGCAGCCGGGAAGAGACCGGGGAGCTGTTTTTT

V: TRBV6-2/TRBV6-3
D: TRBD1
J: TRBJ2-7
size: .
CDR3: CASGLNSGTGYEQYF
DNA: TGTGCCAGCGGCCTCAATTCCGGGACAGGCTACGAGCAGTACTTC

V: TRBV5-1
D: .
J: TRBJ2-1
size: many
CDR3: CASSLDRANEQFF
DNA: TGCGCCAGCAGCTTGGACAGGGCGAATGAGCAGTTCTTC

V: TRBV4-1
D: TRBD2
J: TRBJ2-7
size: .
CDR3: CASSQLAGATYEQYF
DNA: TGCGCCAGCAGCCAACTAGCGGGAGCAACCTACGAGCAGTACTTC

V: TRBV5-6
D: .
J: TRBJ2-1
size: .
CDR3: CASSLAAHEQFF
DNA: TGTGCCAGCAGCTTGGCGGCCCATGAGCAGTTCTTC

V: TRBV5-6
D: .
J: TRBJ1-1
size: few
CDR3: CASSLRLQASWTEAFF
DNA: TGTGCCAGCAGCTTGAGACTTCAGGCGTCGTGGACTGAAGCTTTCTTT

V: TRBV7-9
D: .
J: TRBJ1-6
size: few
CDR3: CASSPALTGENSPLHF
DNA: TGTGCCAGCAGCCCGGCTTTGACGGGGGAGAATTCACCCCTCCACTTT

V: TRBV6-5
D: TRBD1
J: TRBJ2-7
size: .
CDR3: CASSYFTLGQYYEQYF
DNA: TGTGCCAGCAGTTATTTTACCTTGGGACAGTACTACGAGCAGTACTTC

V: TRBV12-3/TRBV12-4
D: TRBD1
J: TRBJ2-3
size: few
CDR3: CASSAPGQGTDTQYF
DNA: TGTGCCAGCAGTGCCCCCGGACAGGGGACAGATACGCAGTATTTT

V: TRBV25-1
D: .
J: TRBJ1-1
size: .
CDR3: CASSLHMNTEAFF
DNA: TGTGCCAGCAGTCTCCACATGAACACTGAAGCTTTCTTT

V: TRBV28
D: .
J: TRBJ1-2
size: .
CDR3: CASSFLGGGNYGYTF
DNA: TGTGCCAGCAGTTTTTTGGGGGGGGGAAACTATGGCTACACCTTC

V: TRBV10-3
D: TRBD2
J: TRBJ2-1
size: .
CDR3: CAISFAREGEAYNEQFF
DNA: TGTGCCATCAGTTTTGCGAGGGAGGGCGAGGCCTACAATGAGCAGTTCTTC

V: TRBV29-1
D: .
J: TRBJ1-2
size: .
CDR3: CSAEASGYTF
DNA: TGCAGCGCGGAGGCAAGTGGCTACACCTTC

V: TRBV12-3/TRBV12-4
D: .
J: TRBJ1-1
size: .
CDR3: CASALQGPNTEAFF
DNA: TGTGCCAGCGCACTACAGGGTCCGAACACTGAAGCTTTCTTT

V: TRBV10-3
D: .
J: TRBJ1-1
size: few
CDR3: CAISDVGNTEAFF
DNA: TGTGCCATCAGTGATGTAGGGAACACTGAAGCTTTCTTT

V: TRBV6-1
D: TRBD1
J: TRBJ1-2
size: .
CDR3: CASRPTGKDYGYTF
DNA: TGTGCCAGCAGACCGACAGGGAAGGACTATGGCTACACCTTC

V: TRBV4-3
D: .
J: TRBJ2-1
size: few
CDR3: CASSQEGSRWGHNEQFF
DNA: TGCGCCAGCAGCCAAGAAGGCAGCCGGTGGGGACACAATGAGCAGTTCTTC

V: TRBV11-3
D: .
J: TRBJ2-4
size: .
CDR3: CASSLGAGAKNIQYF
DNA: TGTGCCAGCAGCTTAGGGGCAGGGGCCAAAAACATTCAGTACTTC

V: TRBV4-2
D: .
J: TRBJ2-3
size: .
CDR3: CASSQPPGDLRADTQYF
DNA: TGTGCCAGCAGCCAACCCCCCGGGGACTTGAGGGCAGATACGCAGTATTTT

V: TRBV20-1
D: TRBD2
J: TRBJ2-1
size: .
CDR3: CSGLAGGPGKEQFF
DNA: TGCAGTGGCTTAGCGGGAGGGCCGGGGAAAGAGCAGTTCTTC

V: TRBV27
D: TRBD1
J: TRBJ2-7
size: .
CDR3: CASSSAGGYEQYF
DNA: TGTGCCAGCAGTTCTGCAGGGGGCTACGAGCAGTACTTC

V: TRBV5-6
D: .
J: TRBJ2-7
size: .
CDR3: CASSFTGGVDEQYF
DNA: TGTGCCAGCAGCTTCACCGGGGGCGTCGACGAGCAGTACTTC

V: TRBV12-3/TRBV12-4
D: .
J: TRBJ1-6
size: .
CDR3: CATKRSYNSPLHF
DNA: TGTGCCACCAAGAGGTCCTATAATTCACCCCTCCACTTT

V: TRBV18
D: TRBD1
J: TRBJ2-7
size: few
CDR3: CASSPDRVVHEQYF
DNA: TGTGCCAGCTCACCGGACAGGGTGGTCCACGAGCAGTACTTC

V: TRBV4-3
D: .
J: TRBJ2-7
size: few
CDR3: CASSQDNLGGGIAYEQYF
DNA: TGCGCCAGCAGCCAAGATAATCTAGGGGGAGGGATCGCCTACGAGCAGTACTTC

V: TRBV3-1
D: .
J: TRBJ1-2
size: .
CDR3: CASSLRSTGLGYTF
DNA: TGTGCCAGCAGCCTAAGGAGTACAGGGCTTGGCTACACCTTC

V: TRBV6-1
D: .
J: TRBJ1-1
size: .
CDR3: CASTLRAGRTEAFF
DNA: TGTGCCAGCACTCTCCGCGCAGGTCGCACTGAAGCTTTCTTT

V: TRBV20-1
D: TRBD1
J: TRBJ2-7
size: few
CDR3: CSAPPDRGFHEQYF
DNA: TGCAGTGCTCCGCCCGACAGGGGGTTCCACGAGCAGTACTTC

V: TRBV11-1
D: TRBD1
J: TRBJ2-1
size: few
CDR3: CASSPLGQGQRRNEQFF
DNA: TGTGCCAGCAGCCCACTCGGACAGGGGCAGAGGCGGAATGAGCAGTTCTTC

V: TRBV12-3/TRBV12-4
D: TRBD1
J: TRBJ2-2
size: few
CDR3: CASSHSLRDRRRELFF
DNA: TGTGCCAGCAGCCATAGTCTCCGGGACAGGCGCCGGGAGCTGTTTTTT

V: TRBV27
D: .
J: TRBJ1-1
size: few
CDR3: CASSLEGIGTEAFF
DNA: TGTGCCAGCAGTTTAGAGGGTATCGGCACTGAAGCTTTCTTT

V: TRBV3-1
D: .
J: TRBJ2-1
size: few
CDR3: CASSQGVARHQLF
DNA: TGTGCCAGCAGCCAAGGGGTCGCTAGGCATCAGCTCTTC

V: TRBV5-1
D: TRBD1
J: TRBJ2-2
size: .
CDR3: CASSFRDSENTGELFF
DNA: TGCGCCAGCAGCTTCCGGGACAGCGAGAACACCGGGGAGCTGTTTTTT

V: TRBV7-6
D: .
J: TRBJ2-3
size: .
CDR3: CASSLVIAGSFTDTQYF
DNA: TGTGCCAGCAGCTTAGTGATCGCGGGGAGCTTCACAGATACGCAGTATTTT

V: TRBV29-1
D: .
J: TRBJ2-1
size: many
CDR3: CSAPKGWGSYNEQFF
DNA: TGCAGCGCCCCCAAGGGTTGGGGCTCCTACAATGAGCAGTTCTTC

V: TRBV6-1
D: .
J: TRBJ1-2
size: .
CDR3: CASSPAGDRRSGGYTF
DNA: TGTGCCAGCAGCCCAGCTGGAGACCGCCGATCCGGCGGCTACACCTTC

V: TRBV20-1
D: TRBD2
J: TRBJ2-1
size: .
CDR3: CSARVGGYNEQFF
DNA: TGCAGTGCTAGAGTGGGGGGGTACAATGAGCAGTTCTTC

V: TRBV9
D: TRBD1
J: TRBJ1-2
size: .
CDR3: CASSPFTGEGYTF
DNA: TGTGCCAGCAGCCCCTTTACAGGGGAAGGCTACACCTTC

V: TRBV5-1
D: .
J: TRBJ1-2
size: few
CDR3: CASSSLLGNPDPGYTF
DNA: TGCGCCAGCAGCTCCTTATTGGGTAACCCTGACCCTGGCTACACCTTC

V: TRBV6-5
D: TRBD2
J: TRBJ2-5
size: many
CDR3: CASSSLAGGQETQYF
DNA: TGTGCCAGCAGCTCATTAGCGGGGGGTCAAGAGACCCAGTACTTC

V: TRBV25-1
D: TRBD1
J: TRBJ1-1
size: .
CDR3: CASSLIGQGGEAFF
DNA: TGTGCCAGCAGTCTCATCGGACAGGGAGGTGAAGCTTTCTTT

V: TRBV10-3
D: .
J: TRBJ2-7
size: few
CDR3: CAISPTGGPTYF
DNA: TGTGCCATCAGTCCTACCGGGGGCCCTACATACTTC

V: TRBV12-3/TRBV12-4
D: .
J: TRBJ2-1
size: few
CDR3: CASSLKPGPNNEQFF
DNA: TGTGCCAGCAGTTTAAAGCCGGGACCTAACAATGAGCAGTTCTTC

V: TRBV4-3
D: .
J: TRBJ1-2
size: few
CDR3: CASSQVKGTYGYTF
DNA: TGCGCCAGCAGCCAAGTTAAGGGTACCTATGGCTACACCTTC

V: TRBV27
D: TRBD2
J: TRBJ2-7
size: few
CDR3: CASSHSGRALYEQYF
DNA: TGTGCCAGCAGTCATAGCGGGAGGGCCCTCTACGAGCAGTACTTC

V: TRBV29-1
D: .
J: TRBJ1-5
size: many
CDR3: CSVRDNYNQPQHF
DNA: TGCAGCGTTCGCGACAACTACAATCAGCCCCAGCATTTT

V: TRBV9
D: .
J: TRBJ2-3
size: .
CDR3: CASSVDTRGTQYF
DNA: TGTGCCAGCAGCGTAGATACGAGGGGTACGCAGTATTTT

V: TRBV11-3
D: .
J: TRBJ2-1
size: .
CDR3: CASSFNGYIHNEQFF
DNA: TGTGCCAGCAGCTTTAACGGGTATATCCACAATGAGCAGTTCTTC

V: TRBV12-3/TRBV12-4
D: TRBD2
J: TRBJ2-7
size: many
CDR3: CASSLDHGSGGEQYF
DNA: TGTGCCAGCAGTTTAGATCACGGGAGCGGGGGCGAGCAGTACTTC